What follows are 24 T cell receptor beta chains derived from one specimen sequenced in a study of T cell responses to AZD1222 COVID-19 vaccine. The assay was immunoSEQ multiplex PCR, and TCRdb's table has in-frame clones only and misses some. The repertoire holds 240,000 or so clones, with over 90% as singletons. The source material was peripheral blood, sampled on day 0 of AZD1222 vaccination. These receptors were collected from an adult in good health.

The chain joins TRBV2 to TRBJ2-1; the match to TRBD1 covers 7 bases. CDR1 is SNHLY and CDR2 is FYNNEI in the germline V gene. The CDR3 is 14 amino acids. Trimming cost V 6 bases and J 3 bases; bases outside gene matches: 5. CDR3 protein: CASRTGSYYNEQFF. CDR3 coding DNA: TGTGCCAGCAGGACAGGGTCCTACTACAATGAGCAGTTCTTC.

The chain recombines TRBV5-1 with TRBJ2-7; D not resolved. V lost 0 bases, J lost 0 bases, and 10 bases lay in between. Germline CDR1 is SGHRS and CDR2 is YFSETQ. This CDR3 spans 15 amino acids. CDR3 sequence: CASSLGGLSSYEQYF. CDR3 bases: TGCGCCAGCAGCTTGGGCGGCTTAAGCTCCTACGAGCAGTACTTC.

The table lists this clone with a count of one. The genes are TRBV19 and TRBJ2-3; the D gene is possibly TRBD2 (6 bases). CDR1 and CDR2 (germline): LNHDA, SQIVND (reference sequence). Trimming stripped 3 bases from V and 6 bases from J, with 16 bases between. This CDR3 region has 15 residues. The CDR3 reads CASSMGGTPSDTQYF. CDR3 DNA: TGTGCCAGTAGTATGGGCGGGACTCCCTCGGATACGCAGTATTTT.

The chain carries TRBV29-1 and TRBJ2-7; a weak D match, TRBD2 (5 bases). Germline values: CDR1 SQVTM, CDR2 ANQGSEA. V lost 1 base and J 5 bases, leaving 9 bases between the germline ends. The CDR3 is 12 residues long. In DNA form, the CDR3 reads TGCAGCGTTGAAGGCGACTATAACGAGCAGTACTTC. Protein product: CSVEGDYNEQYF.

Written as DNA, the CDR3 is TGCGCCAGCAGCGGCTGGACGGTAGACTACAATGAGCAGTTCTTC. Amino acid sequence: CASSGWTVDYNEQFF. The chain joins TRBV5-1 to TRBJ2-1; unclear D gene. Trimming removed 4 bases from V and 3 bases from J, with 14 bases in between. The CDR3 runs 15 residues. Germline lookup yields CDR1 SGHRS and CDR2 YFSETQ.

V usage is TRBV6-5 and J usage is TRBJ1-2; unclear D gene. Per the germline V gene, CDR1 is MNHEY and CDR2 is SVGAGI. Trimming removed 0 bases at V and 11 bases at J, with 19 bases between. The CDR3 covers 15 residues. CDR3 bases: TGTGCCAGCAGTTACTCGTCCCCAGGAGCTAGGAAGTACACCTTC. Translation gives CASSYSSPGARKYTF.

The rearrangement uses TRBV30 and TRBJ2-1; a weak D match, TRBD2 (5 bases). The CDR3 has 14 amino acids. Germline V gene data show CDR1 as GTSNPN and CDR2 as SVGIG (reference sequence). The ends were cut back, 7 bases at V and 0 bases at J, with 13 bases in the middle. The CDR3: CASPRGSSYNEQFF. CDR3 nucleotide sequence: TGTGCCTCCCCCCGGGGAAGCTCCTACAATGAGCAGTTCTTC. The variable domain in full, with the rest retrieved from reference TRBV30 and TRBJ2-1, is SQTIHQWPATLVQPVGSPLSLECTVEGTSNPNLYWYRQAAGRGLQLLFYSVGIGQISSEVPQNLSASRPQDRQFILSSKKLLLSDSGFYLCASPRGSSYNEQFFGPGTRLTVL.

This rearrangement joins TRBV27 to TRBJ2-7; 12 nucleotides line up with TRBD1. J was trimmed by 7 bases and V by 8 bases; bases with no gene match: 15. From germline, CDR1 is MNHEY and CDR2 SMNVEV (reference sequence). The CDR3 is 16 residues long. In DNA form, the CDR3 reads TGTGCCAGCGAACCTATAAACCGGGACAGGGGGCGGGAGCAGTACTTC. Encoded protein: CASEPINRDRGREQYF.

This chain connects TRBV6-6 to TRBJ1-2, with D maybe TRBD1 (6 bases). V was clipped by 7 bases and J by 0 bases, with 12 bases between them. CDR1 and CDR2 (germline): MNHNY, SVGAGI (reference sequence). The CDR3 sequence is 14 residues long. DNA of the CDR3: TGTGCCAGCACCTTGCAGGGGCCTAACTATGGCTACACCTTC. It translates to CASTLQGPNYGYTF.

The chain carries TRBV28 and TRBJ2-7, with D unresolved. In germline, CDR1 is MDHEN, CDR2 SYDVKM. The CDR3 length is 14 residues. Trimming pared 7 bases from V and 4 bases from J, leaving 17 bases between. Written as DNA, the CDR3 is TGTGCCAGCACCACCATTAAGGCCTTATACGAGCAGTACTTC. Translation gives CASTTIKALYEQYF.

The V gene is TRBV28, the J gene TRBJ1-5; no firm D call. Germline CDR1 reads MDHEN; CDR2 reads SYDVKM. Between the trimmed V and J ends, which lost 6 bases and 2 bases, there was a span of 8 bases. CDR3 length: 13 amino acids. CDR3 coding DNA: TGTGCCAGCAGGAGGGAGGGCAATCAGCCCCAGCATTTT. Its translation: CASRREGNQPQHF.

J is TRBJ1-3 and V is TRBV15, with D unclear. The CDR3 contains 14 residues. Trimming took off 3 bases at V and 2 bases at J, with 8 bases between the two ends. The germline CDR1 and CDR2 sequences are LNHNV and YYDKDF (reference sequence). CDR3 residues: CATSRAGAGNTIYF. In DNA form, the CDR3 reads TGTGCCACCAGCAGGGCCGGGGCTGGAAACACCATATATTTT. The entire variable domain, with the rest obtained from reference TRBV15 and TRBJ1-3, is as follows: DAMVIQNPRYQVTQFGKPVTLSCSQTLNHNVMYWYQQKSSQAPKLLFHYYDKDFNNEADTPDNFQSRRPNTSFCFLDIRSPGLGDTAMYLCATSRAGAGNTIYFGEGSWLTVV.

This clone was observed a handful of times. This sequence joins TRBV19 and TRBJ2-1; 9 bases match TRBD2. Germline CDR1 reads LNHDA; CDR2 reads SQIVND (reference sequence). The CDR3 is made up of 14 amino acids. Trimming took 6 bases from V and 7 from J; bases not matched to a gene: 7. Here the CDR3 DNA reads TGTGCCAGTAGGTCAGATAGCGGGAGTAATGAGCAGTTCTTC. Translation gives CASRSDSGSNEQFF.

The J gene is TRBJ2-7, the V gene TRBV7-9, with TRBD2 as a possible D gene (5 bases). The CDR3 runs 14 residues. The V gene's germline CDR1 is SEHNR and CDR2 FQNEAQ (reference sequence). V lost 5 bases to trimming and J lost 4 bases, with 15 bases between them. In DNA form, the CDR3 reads TGTGCCAGCAGCCCCCCCGGGATTCCATACGAGCAGTACTTC. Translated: CASSPPGIPYEQYF.

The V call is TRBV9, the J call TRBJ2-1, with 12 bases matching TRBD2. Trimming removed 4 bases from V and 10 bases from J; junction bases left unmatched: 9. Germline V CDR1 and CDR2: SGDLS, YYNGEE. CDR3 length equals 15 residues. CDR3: CASSSTSGGPTEQFF. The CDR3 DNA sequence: TGTGCCAGCAGCAGCACTAGCGGGGGGCCCACGGAGCAGTTCTTC.

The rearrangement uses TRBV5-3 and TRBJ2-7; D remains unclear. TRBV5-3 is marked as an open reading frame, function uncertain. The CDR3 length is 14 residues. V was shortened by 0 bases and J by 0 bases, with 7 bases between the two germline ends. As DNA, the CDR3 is TGTGCCAGAAGCTTGGAGCCGGCCTCCTACGAGCAGTACTTC. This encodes CARSLEPASYEQYF.

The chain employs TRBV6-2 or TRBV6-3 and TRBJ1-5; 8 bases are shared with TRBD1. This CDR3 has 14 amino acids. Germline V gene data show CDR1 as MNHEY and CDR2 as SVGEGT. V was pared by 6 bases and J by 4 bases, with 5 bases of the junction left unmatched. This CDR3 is CASSGQGRNQPQHF. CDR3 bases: TGTGCCAGCAGCGGACAGGGTCGAAATCAGCCCCAGCATTTT.

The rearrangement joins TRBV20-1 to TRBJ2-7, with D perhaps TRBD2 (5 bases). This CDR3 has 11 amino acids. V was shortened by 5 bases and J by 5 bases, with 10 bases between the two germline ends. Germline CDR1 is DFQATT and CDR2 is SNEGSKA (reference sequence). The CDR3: CSAGLANEQYF. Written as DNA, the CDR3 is TGCAGTGCTGGACTCGCGAACGAGCAGTACTTC.

CDR3 in amino acids: CASSFLFQPQHF. CDR3 nucleotides: TGTGCCAGCAGTTTTTTATTTCAGCCCCAGCATTTT. The chain carries TRBV28 and TRBJ1-5, with D unclear. This CDR3 is 12 amino acids long. Germline CDR1 MDHEN, CDR2 SYDVKM. V lost 3 bases to trimming and J lost 6 bases, with 6 bases between them.

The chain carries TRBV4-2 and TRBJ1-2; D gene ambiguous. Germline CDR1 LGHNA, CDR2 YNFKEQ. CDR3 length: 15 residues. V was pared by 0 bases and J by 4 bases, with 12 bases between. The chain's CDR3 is CASSQDVKGGYGYTF. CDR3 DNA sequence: TGTGCCAGCAGCCAAGATGTGAAGGGTGGCTATGGCTACACCTTC.

The DNA of the CDR3 is TGTGCCAGCAGCCGACAGGGGTGGCAGCCCCAGCATTTT. This translates into CASSRQGWQPQHF. This rearrangement joins TRBV13 to TRBJ1-5; TRBD1 matches 8 bases. Per germline, CDR1 PRHDT and CDR2 FYEKMQ (reference sequence). The junction had 4 bases not matched to a gene; V was cut back by 5 bases and J by 7 bases. CDR3 size: 13 residues.

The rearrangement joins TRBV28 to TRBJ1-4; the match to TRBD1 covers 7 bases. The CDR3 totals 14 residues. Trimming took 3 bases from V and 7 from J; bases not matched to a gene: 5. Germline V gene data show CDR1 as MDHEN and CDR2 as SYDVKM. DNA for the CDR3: TGTGCCAGCAGTTTTGAGGGGGCGGCTGAAAAACTGTTTTTT. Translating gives CASSFEGAAEKLFF. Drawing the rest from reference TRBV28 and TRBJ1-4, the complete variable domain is DVKVTQSSRYLVKRTGEKVFLECVQDMDHENMFWYRQDPGLGLRLIYFSYDVKMKEKGDIPEGYSVSREKKERFSLILESASTNQTSMYLCASSFEGAAEKLFFGSGTQLSVL.

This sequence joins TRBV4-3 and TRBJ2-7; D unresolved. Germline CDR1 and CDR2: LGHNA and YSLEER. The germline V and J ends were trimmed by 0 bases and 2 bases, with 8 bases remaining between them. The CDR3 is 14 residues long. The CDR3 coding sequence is TGCGCCAGCAGCCAAGATCGGGCGCCCTACGAGCAGTACTTC. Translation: CASSQDRAPYEQYF.

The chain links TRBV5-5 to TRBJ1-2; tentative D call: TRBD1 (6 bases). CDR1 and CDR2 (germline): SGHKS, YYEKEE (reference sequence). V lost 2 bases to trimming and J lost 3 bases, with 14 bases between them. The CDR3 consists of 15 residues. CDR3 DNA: TGTGCCAGCAGCTTAGGAAGGGGGAAGGACTATGGCTACACCTTC. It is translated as CASSLGRGKDYGYTF.